A selection of T cell receptor beta chains follows, all from one sample in a study of T cell clonotyping in hematopoietic cell transplantation. Data came from immunoSEQ multiplex PCR; TCRdb stores just in-frame clones and leaves some out. The sample contains 69,000 or so clones, over 90% of which appear only once. Sequencing used peripheral blood mononuclear cells. These receptor sequences come from a man aged 45-60 years in good health. Some clones in this sample may be carry-over from other donors' samples. The CDR3 runs from the conserved cysteine through the conserved F or W. Fields, in order: CDR3 length, V gene, CDR3 protein.

cdr3_length: 16
v_call: TRBV7-9
cdr3_aa: CASSREGQANAYGYTF

cdr3_length: 17
v_call: TRBV25-1
cdr3_aa: CASSDYRATGTNEKLFF

cdr3_length: 11
v_call: TRBV7-8
cdr3_aa: CASSFRYEQFF

cdr3_length: 14
v_call: TRBV28
cdr3_aa: CASSLPLTPYGYTF

cdr3_length: 11
v_call: TRBV6-6
cdr3_aa: CASSFRDEQFF

cdr3_length: 13
v_call: TRBV4-1
cdr3_aa: CASSVAVNTEAFF

cdr3_length: 14
v_call: TRBV28
cdr3_aa: CASSPRQGPYEQYF

cdr3_length: 15
v_call: TRBV4-3
cdr3_aa: CASSWTRVSYNEQFF

cdr3_length: 15
v_call: TRBV7-8
cdr3_aa: CASSPFQGVVYEQYF

cdr3_length: 14
v_call: TRBV6-1
cdr3_aa: CALVPWGGGNEQFF

cdr3_length: 11
v_call: TRBV5-1
cdr3_aa: CASSFSNEQFF

cdr3_length: 15
v_call: TRBV6-1
cdr3_aa: CASSETGFTYNEQFF

cdr3_length: 14
v_call: TRBV9
cdr3_aa: CASSGGARGYGYTF

cdr3_length: 16
v_call: TRBV28
cdr3_aa: CASGGGEGRWVYEQYF

cdr3_length: 17
v_call: TRBV10-3
cdr3_aa: CAISGSTGTSDTDTQYF

cdr3_length: 15
v_call: TRBV11-2
cdr3_aa: CASSLRDFFFYEQYF

cdr3_length: 14
v_call: TRBV19
cdr3_aa: CASSMAQGGETQYF

cdr3_length: 13
v_call: TRBV5-6
cdr3_aa: CASSRTGTYEQYF